This T cell receptor beta chain derives from a study of human T cells and chemical hapten exposure. Study at large: 2% DPC applied to a 2 cm by 2 cm arm area sensitized donors.

Trimming removed 0 bases at V and 5 bases at J, with 9 bases between. This CDR3 contains 14 residues. Germline CDR1 SGHRS, CDR2 YFSETQ. In TCRdb, the RACE reads were re-called with MiXCR into one record per CDR3 protein. The sample holds about 110,000 distinct CDR3 sequences, 9.5% to 15% seen once. As to time point: pre-sensitization, week 0. Described treatment: therapeutic diphenylcyclopropenone sensitization with weekly scalp DPC. This sequence joins TRBV5-1 and TRBJ2-1; the D gene is possibly TRBD1 (6 bases). This TCR came from a woman aged 50 to 60 with alopecia areata. Some clones in this sample may be carry-over from other donors' samples. The sequencing used whole blood, collected in connection with sensitization to the hapten diphenylcyclopropenone (DPC). Here the CDR3 DNA reads TGCGCCAGCAGCTTGGGACAGGTTAACAATGAGCAGTTCTTC. This sequence encodes CASSLGQVNNEQFF. Looking up the rest from reference TRBV5-1 and TRBJ2-1 gives the full variable domain: KAGVTQTPRYLIKTRGQQVTLSCSPISGHRSVSWYQQTPGQGLQFLFEYFSETQRNKGNFPGRFSGRQFSNSRSEMNVSTLELGDSALYLCASSLGQVNNEQFFGPGTRLTVL.